Presented here are 14 T cell receptor beta chains from one specimen sequenced in a study of blood T cell repertoires in COVID-19. Assay: immunoSEQ multiplex PCR; the TCRdb copy retains only in-frame clones and omits some. The sample holds almost 300,000 clones, more than 75% seen once. The sequenced sample was peripheral blood. The receptor set was obtained from a man aged 70 or older with acute or convalescent COVID-19.

This chain joins TRBV7-2 and TRBJ2-5, with 9 bases aligning to TRBD2. J gave up 5 bases and V 3 bases, and 7 bases lay outside the gene matches. Germline V gene sequence: CDR1 SGHTA, CDR2 FQGNSA. The CDR3 runs to 15 residues. The CDR3 protein is CASSLERGAGETQYF. The CDR3 region has the DNA TGTGCCAGCAGCTTGGAGCGGGGGGCCGGGGAGACCCAGTACTTC.

The chain links TRBV2 to TRBJ1-3; 7 bases align to TRBD1. V gave up 7 bases and J gave up 11 bases; unmatched junction bases: 11. From germline, CDR1 is SNHLY and CDR2 FYNNEI. This CDR3 has 13 amino acids. DNA of the CDR3: TGTGCCAGCAATTCTTTGGACAGGCGCCCCATATATTTT. It translates to CASNSLDRRPIYF.

This chain joins TRBV5-1 and TRBJ1-4, with a possible D match to TRBD1 (5 bases). V shed 0 bases and J shed 8 bases, with 14 bases lying between them. The CDR3 covers 15 residues. Germline V lookup: CDR1 SGHRS, CDR2 YFSETQ. The chain's CDR3 is CASSLGGALGEKLFF. The CDR3 DNA reads as TGCGCCAGCAGCTTGGGTGGGGCCCTGGGCGAAAAACTGTTTTTT.

The gene calls are TRBV4-1 and TRBJ1-1; D unclear. Per germline, CDR1 MGHRA and CDR2 YSYEKL. The CDR3 length is 15 residues. V gave up 0 bases and J gave up 1 base, with 9 bases separating them. The chain's CDR3 is CASSQESVANTEAFF. The DNA for the CDR3 is TGCGCCAGCAGCCAAGAGTCGGTCGCGAACACTGAAGCTTTCTTT.

The rearrangement uses TRBV2 and TRBJ2-2; TRBD2 matches at 9 bases. The CDR3 loop spans 14 amino acids. Losses at the gene ends were 6 bases for V and 7 bases for J; bases not matched to a gene: 6. Per germline, CDR1 SNHLY and CDR2 FYNNEI. The CDR3 spells CASRASGALGELFF. The CDR3 DNA reads as TGTGCCAGCAGGGCTAGCGGGGCTCTCGGGGAGCTGTTTTTT.

V usage is TRBV5-1 and J usage is TRBJ2-5; the match to TRBD2 covers 8 bases. The CDR3 totals 15 residues. CDR1 and CDR2 from the germline V gene are SGHRS and YFSETQ. V shed 3 bases, J shed 4 bases, and the junction held 8 bases outside the gene matches. CDR3 in amino acids: CASSSYAGGAETQYF. DNA for the CDR3: TGCGCCAGCAGCTCCTATGCCGGGGGGGCAGAGACCCAGTACTTC.

This clone was detected once. V usage is TRBV7-2 and J usage is TRBJ1-6; 7 nucleotides match TRBD1. Germline CDR1 reads SGHTA; CDR2 reads FQGNSA. This CDR3 has 15 residues. The J segment lost 9 bases and the V segment lost 3 bases, leaving 8 bases of the junction unmatched. This CDR3 reads CASSFYRGLGSPLHF. CDR3 bases: TGTGCCAGCAGCTTCTACAGGGGATTGGGTTCACCCCTCCACTTT. The variable domain in full, with the rest retrieved from reference TRBV7-2 and TRBJ1-6, is GAGVSQSPSNKVTEKGKDVELRCDPISGHTALYWYRQSLGQGLEFLIYFQGNSAPDKSGLPSDRFSAERTGGSVSTLTIQRTQQEDSAVYLCASSFYRGLGSPLHFGNGTRLTVT.

This chain links TRBV6-5 with TRBJ1-5, with a weak D call TRBD1 (6 bases). Trimming removed 0 bases at V and 0 bases at J, with 9 bases between. The CDR3 has 16 residues. Germline CDR1 MNHEY, CDR2 SVGAGI. CDR3 bases: TGTGCCAGCAGTTACTCAGGACAGTTTAGCAATCAGCCCCAGCATTTT. Its protein is CASSYSGQFSNQPQHF.

This chain uses TRBV28 with TRBJ2-4; TRBD1 agrees at 7 bases. This CDR3 spans 13 amino acids. V was pared by 6 bases and J by 5 bases, with 4 bases of the junction left unmatched. From germline, CDR1 is MDHEN and CDR2 SYDVKM. The CDR3 here is CASRAQGENIQYF. CDR3 nucleotide sequence: TGTGCCAGCAGGGCGCAGGGGGAAAACATTCAGTACTTC.

The J gene is TRBJ2-3, the V gene TRBV11-2; perhaps TRBD2 as D (5 bases). The CDR3 is made up of 14 amino acids. CDR1 and CDR2 (germline): SGHAT, FQNNGV. V lost 3 bases and J 3 bases, leaving 10 bases between the germline ends. In DNA form, the CDR3 reads TGTGCCAGCAGCTTTGAGAGGGATACAGATACGCAGTATTTT. Translated, it gives CASSFERDTDTQYF.

This clone was seen a single time. This chain connects TRBV7-2 to TRBJ2-7, with no clear D. Trimming cost V 2 bases and J 0 bases, with 8 bases left between them. This CDR3 region has 14 residues. CDR1 is SGHTA and CDR2 is FQGNSA in the germline V gene. DNA for the CDR3: TGTGCCAGCAGCTTATATAGGAGCTCCTACGAGCAGTACTTC. Its translation: CASSLYRSSYEQYF.

The chain joins TRBV5-1 to TRBJ1-2, with D unresolved. V dropped 7 bases and J dropped 0 bases, with 13 bases sitting between them. Germline CDR1 and CDR2: SGHRS and YFSETQ. The CDR3 totals 14 residues. The CDR3 DNA reads TGCGCCAGCGCTAAGGGAGAAGCTAACTATGGCTACACCTTC. Translation: CASAKGEANYGYTF.

This clone has only one observation. The chain is built from TRBV28 and TRBJ2-1, with 11 positions matching TRBD2. Germline CDR1 reads MDHEN; CDR2 reads SYDVKM. There are 16 residues in the CDR3. Unmatched junction bases numbered 6, after V lost 4 bases and J lost 4 bases. CDR3 bases: TGTGCCAGCAGTTCACCCGGGACTAGCGGTTACAATGAGCAGTTCTTC. Protein sequence: CASSSPGTSGYNEQFF.

CDR3 DNA sequence: TGTGCCAGCAGCATTAGCGGGAGTGGGGATACGCAGTATTTT. Translating it yields CASSISGSGDTQYF. The chain recombines TRBV5-5 with TRBJ2-3; TRBD2 agrees at 9 bases. The CDR3 is made up of 14 amino acids. Germline-derived CDR1 and CDR2 are SGHKS and YYEKEE (reference sequence). J lost 6 bases, V lost 4 bases, and 6 bases had no gene match.